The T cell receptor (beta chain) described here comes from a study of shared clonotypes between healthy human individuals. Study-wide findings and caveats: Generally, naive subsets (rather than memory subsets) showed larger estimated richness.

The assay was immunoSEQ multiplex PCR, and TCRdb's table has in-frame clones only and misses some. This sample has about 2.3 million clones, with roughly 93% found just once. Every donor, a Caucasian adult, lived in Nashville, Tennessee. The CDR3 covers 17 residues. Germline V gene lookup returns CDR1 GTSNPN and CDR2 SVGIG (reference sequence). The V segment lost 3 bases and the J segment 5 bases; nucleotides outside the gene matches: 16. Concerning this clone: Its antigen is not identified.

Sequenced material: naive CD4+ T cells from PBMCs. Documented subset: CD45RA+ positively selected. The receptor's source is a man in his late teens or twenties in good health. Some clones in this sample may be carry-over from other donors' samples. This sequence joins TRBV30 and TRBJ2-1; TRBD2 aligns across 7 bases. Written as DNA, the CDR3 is TGTGCCTGGAGGGCGGAAATGGGGCGGGAGAAACACAATGAGCAGTTCTTC. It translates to CAWRAEMGREKHNEQFF.